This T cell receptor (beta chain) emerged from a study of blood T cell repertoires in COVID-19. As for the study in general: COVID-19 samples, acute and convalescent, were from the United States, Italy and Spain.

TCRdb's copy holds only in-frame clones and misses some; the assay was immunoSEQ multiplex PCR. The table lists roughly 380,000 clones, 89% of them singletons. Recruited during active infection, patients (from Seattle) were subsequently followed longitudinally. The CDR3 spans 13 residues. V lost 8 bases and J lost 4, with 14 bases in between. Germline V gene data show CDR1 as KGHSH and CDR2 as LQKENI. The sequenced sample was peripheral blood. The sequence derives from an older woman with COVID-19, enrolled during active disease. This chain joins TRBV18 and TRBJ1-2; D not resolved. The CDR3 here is CASEKTLGYGYTF. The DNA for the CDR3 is TGTGCCAGCGAAAAAACTCTCGGCTATGGCTACACCTTC.